This note documents a single T cell receptor (beta chain) sequence. Its antigen is not known. The data derive from a study of cytomegalovirus exposure and HLA in healthy donors. Study findings and constraints: First-cohort TCR clusters tended to co-occur in the roughly 120 validation repertoires, a later analysis found. CMV antigen specificity was confirmed in vitro for three CMV-associated chains. Researchers counted around 160 TCR beta chains as cytomegalovirus-associated.

Profiling relied on immunoSEQ multiplex PCR, and the TCRdb table lists in-frame clones only, not all of them. Of under 150,000 clones in the sample, more than 85% were seen once. It was the roughly 130-subject validation cohort, separate from the approximately 620-subject first cohort, to which the donors belonged. Sequenced material: PBMCs. This receptor was taken from a man aged 18 to 29 in good health and CMV-seropositive.

CDR3: CASSLTSLRIGVAFF. The CDR3 DNA sequence: TGTGCCAGCAGCCTGACTTCCTTAAGAATCGGTGTGGCTTTCTTT. The chain uses TRBV14 and TRBJ1-1; D is unclear. The length of the CDR3 is 15 residues. Trimming took off 4 bases at V and 11 bases at J, with 23 bases between the two ends. Germline V gene data show CDR1 as SGHDN and CDR2 as FVKESK. Together with reference TRBV14 and TRBJ1-1, the CDR3 gives the full variable domain: EAGVTQFPSHSVIEKGQTVTLRCDPISGHDNLYWYRRVMGKEIKFLLHFVKESKQDESGMPNNRFLAERTGGTYSTLKVQPAELEDSGVYFCASSLTSLRIGVAFFGQGTRLTVV.